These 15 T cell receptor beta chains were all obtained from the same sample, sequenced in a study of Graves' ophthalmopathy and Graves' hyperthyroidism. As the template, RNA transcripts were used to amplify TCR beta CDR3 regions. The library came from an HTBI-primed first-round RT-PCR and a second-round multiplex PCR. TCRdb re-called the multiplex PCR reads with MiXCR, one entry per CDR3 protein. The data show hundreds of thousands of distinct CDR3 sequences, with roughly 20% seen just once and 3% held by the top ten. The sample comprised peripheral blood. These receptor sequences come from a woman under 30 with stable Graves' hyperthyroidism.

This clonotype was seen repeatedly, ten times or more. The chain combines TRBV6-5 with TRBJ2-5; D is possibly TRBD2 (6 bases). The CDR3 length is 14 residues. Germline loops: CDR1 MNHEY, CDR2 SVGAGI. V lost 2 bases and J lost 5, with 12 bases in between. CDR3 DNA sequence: TGTGCCAGCAGTTACGGGGGGTCTGGGGAGACCCAGTACTTC. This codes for CASSYGGSGETQYF.

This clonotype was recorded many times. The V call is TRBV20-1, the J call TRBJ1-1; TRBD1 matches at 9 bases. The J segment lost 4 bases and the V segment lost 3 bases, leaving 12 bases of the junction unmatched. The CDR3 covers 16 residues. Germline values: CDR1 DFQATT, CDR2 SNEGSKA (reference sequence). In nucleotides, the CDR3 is TGCAGTGCTAGCCCTACAGGGGGCAGGTGGAGCACTGAAGCTTTCTTT. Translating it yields CSASPTGGRWSTEAFF.

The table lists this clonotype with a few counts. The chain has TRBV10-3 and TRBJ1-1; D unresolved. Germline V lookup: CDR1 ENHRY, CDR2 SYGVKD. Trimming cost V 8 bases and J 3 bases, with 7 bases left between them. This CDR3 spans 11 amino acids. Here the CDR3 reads CAIGRDTEAFF. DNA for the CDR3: TGTGCCATCGGCCGGGACACTGAAGCTTTCTTT.

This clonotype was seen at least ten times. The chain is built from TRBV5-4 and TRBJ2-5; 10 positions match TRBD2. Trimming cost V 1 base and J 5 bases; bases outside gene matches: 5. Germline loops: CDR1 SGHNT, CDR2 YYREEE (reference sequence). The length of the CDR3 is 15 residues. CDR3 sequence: CASSLLAGVMETQYF. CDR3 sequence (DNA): TGTGCCAGCAGCTTGCTAGCGGGAGTCATGGAGACCCAGTACTTC.

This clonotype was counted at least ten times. The chain's CDR3 is CASSLVSLQTQYF. CDR3 in DNA: TGTGCCAGCAGCTTAGTCAGCCTACAGACCCAGTACTTC. This chain connects TRBV11-2 to TRBJ2-5, with D unclear. The germline V and J ends were trimmed by 1 base and 6 bases, with 9 bases remaining between them. Germline-derived CDR1 and CDR2 are SGHAT and FQNNGV. The CDR3 length is 13 residues.

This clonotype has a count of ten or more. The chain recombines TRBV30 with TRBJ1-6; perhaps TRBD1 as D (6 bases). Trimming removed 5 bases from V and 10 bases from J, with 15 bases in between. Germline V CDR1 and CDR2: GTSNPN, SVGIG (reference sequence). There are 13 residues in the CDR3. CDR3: CAWVTTGGSPLHF. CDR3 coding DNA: TGTGCCTGGGTGACGACAGGCGGATCACCCCTCCACTTT.

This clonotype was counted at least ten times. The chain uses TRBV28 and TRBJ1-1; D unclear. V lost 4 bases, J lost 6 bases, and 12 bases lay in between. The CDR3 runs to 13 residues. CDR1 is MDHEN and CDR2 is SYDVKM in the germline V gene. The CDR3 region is CASSSPPFAEAFF. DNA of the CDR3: TGTGCCAGCAGTTCCCCCCCTTTCGCTGAAGCTTTCTTT. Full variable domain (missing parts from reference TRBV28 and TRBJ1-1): DVKVTQSSRYLVKRTGEKVFLECVQDMDHENMFWYRQDPGLGLRLIYFSYDVKMKEKGDIPEGYSVSREKKERFSLILESASTNQTSMYLCASSSPPFAEAFFGQGTRLTVV.

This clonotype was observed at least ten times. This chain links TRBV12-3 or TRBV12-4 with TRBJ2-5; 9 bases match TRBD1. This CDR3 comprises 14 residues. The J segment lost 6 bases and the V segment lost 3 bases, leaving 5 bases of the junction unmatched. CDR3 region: CASSFRDREQTQYF. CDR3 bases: TGTGCCAGCAGTTTTAGGGACAGGGAACAGACCCAGTACTTC.

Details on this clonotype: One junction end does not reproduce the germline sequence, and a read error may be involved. The CDR3 spells CASSEYYRDTEAFF. CDR3 nucleotides: TGTGCCAGCAGTGAATATTACAGGGACACCGAAGCTTTCTTT. The rearrangement links TRBV25-1 to TRBJ1-1; D might be TRBD1 (6 bases). This CDR3 has 14 residues. CDR1 and CDR2 (germline): MGHDK, SYGVNS.

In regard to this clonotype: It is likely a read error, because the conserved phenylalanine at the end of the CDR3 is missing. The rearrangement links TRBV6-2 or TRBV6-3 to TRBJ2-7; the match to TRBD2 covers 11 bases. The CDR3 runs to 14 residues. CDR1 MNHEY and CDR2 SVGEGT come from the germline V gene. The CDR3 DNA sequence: TGTCCCAGCAGATCCGGGACTAGCGGCATGGAGCAGTACTAC. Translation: CPSRSGTSGMEQYY.

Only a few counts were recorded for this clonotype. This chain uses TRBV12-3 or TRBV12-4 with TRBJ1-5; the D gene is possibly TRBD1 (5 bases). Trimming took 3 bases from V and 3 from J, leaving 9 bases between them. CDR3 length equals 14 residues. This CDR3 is CASSLVGPNQPQHF. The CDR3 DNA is TGTGCCAGCAGTTTGGTGGGACCCAATCAGCCCCAGCATTTT.

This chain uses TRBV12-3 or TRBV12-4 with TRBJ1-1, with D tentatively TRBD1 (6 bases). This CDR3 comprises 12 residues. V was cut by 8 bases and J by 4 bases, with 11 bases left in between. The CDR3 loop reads CASEGGGTEAFF. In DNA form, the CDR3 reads TGTGCCAGCGAGGGGGGGGGCACTGAAGCTTTCTTT.

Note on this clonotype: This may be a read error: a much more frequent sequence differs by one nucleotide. CDR3 sequence (DNA): TGTGCCAGCAGCCCACCAAGGGGAGCGGCTGGGGCCTACGTCCTGACTTTC. Translated: CASSPPRGAAGAYVLTF. The chain carries TRBV12-3 or TRBV12-4 and TRBJ2-6; D may be TRBD1 or TRBD2 (5 bases each). This CDR3 is 17 amino acids long.

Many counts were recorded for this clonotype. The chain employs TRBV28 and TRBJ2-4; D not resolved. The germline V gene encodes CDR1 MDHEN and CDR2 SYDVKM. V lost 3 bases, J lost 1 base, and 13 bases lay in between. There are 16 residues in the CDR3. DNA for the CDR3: TGTGCCAGCAGTTTTGAGTGGTCGGCGGCCAAAAACATTCAGTACTTC. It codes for CASSFEWSAAKNIQYF. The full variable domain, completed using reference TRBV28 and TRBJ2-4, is DVKVTQSSRYLVKRTGEKVFLECVQDMDHENMFWYRQDPGLGLRLIYFSYDVKMKEKGDIPEGYSVSREKKERFSLILESASTNQTSMYLCASSFEWSAAKNIQYFGAGTRLSVL.

The CDR3 here is CASNWGLAVPYEQYF. CDR3 nucleotides: TGTGCCAGCAACTGGGGACTAGCCGTCCCCTACGAGCAGTACTTC. The V call is TRBV11-1, the J call TRBJ2-7, with 9 bases fitting TRBD2. The CDR3 consists of 15 residues. J was trimmed by 2 bases and V by 7 bases; bases with no gene match: 9. The germline gives CDR1 SGHAT, CDR2 FQDESV (reference sequence).